The 2 T cell receptor beta chains below all came from one sample that was sequenced in a study of T-cell memory formation after mild COVID-19. TCRdb processed the 5' RACE reads anew with MiXCR; each CDR3 protein has one entry. The table includes about 420,000 distinct CDR3 sequences, more than 20% detected once. Sequences were obtained from PBMCs or a T cell subset sorted from them (not recorded which). These receptors all stem from an adult woman who had mild COVID-19 (a few samples of this study predate the infection). Cell type and time point are not known.

This rearrangement joins TRBV14 to TRBJ2-3; D is perhaps TRBD2 (5 bases). Looked up from germline, CDR1 is SGHDN and CDR2 is FVKESK. With 1 base removed from V and 3 bases from J, the gap between germline ends came to 14 bases. The CDR3 totals 16 residues. CDR3 residues: CASSQGPRGLTDTQYF. The CDR3, as DNA: TGTGCCAGCAGCCAAGGCCCCCGGGGTCTGACAGATACGCAGTATTTT.

This clonotype was detected only a few times. The chain carries TRBV20-1 and TRBJ1-5; 7 nucleotides match TRBD1. The CDR3 has 14 amino acids. CDR1 is DFQATT and CDR2 is SNEGSKA in the germline V gene (reference sequence). V shed 2 bases, J shed 4 bases, and the junction held 5 bases outside the gene matches. CDR3 DNA: TGCAGTGCTAGAACAGGGGCCCTAAATCAGCCCCAGCATTTT. It encodes CSARTGALNQPQHF.